This T cell receptor (beta chain) was obtained from a study of T cell clonotyping in hematopoietic cell transplantation (dated by TCRdb to 2020 to 2023). For the wider study: Pretransplant recipient samples were obtained after cytoreduction. A total of 130 to 150 blood samples were collected in the study from some 37 consecutive transplant recipients and their related donors. Recruitment of patients was conducted between September 2015 and January 2017, and follow-up was continued until late 2020 or death. What the study reported, not specific to this receptor: Broader posttransplant TCR repertoire diversity was predicted by donor and pretransplant recipient Inverse Simpson Index values. The sample size was limited, and because cells were not sorted, the contributions of CD4 and CD8 repertoires could not be separated. Recipient repertoires showed only a small fraction of overlap with donor repertoires, and over 95% appeared de novo at the given depth. A decrease in recipient TCR diversity was observed after transplant, and a progressive increase in pathologically expanded clonotypes was seen from day 30 to day 180.

For this clone: No antigen is known for it. No quality values exist for individual bases; no much larger clone is one base distant.

According to the study, the label for this sample's time point signals: recipient sample about 28 days before transplant, after cytoreduction. Blood samples were obtained from recipients approximately 28 days before transplant and at days 30, 100 and 180 after transplant. Using Nuclei Lysis Solution, genomic DNA was extracted from unfractionated peripheral blood mononuclear cells that were either fresh or cryopreserved. As encoded in the germline V gene, CDR1 is SGHRS while CDR2 is YFSETQ. Here V drops 0 bases and J drops 4 bases, and the junction holds 2 bases not matched to any gene. The CDR3 covers 15 residues, taking in both the cysteine and the phenylalanine. This entry keeps only the CDR3 DNA: 45 bases, framed from base 1. TCR beta CDR3 regions were amplified from genomic DNA with the immunoSEQ assay, a bias-controlled multiplex PCR using V- and J-specific primers. In a second PCR step, a proprietary barcode and Illumina adapter sequences were attached to the CDR3 amplicons. An Illumina MiSeq instrument was used for sequencing of the CDR3 libraries. The study's processing was this. Export and quality control were handled in immunoSEQ Analyzer 3.0, while downstream analyses relied on R Bioconductor and Immunarch. Repertoire metrics were calculated using only productive rearrangements within the normalized downsampled data set. Pathologically expanded clonotypes were defined as those larger than 5 templates in the normalized cohort. Repertoire diversity was measured with the Inverse Simpson Index. The non-normalized data set was used for CMV-specificity analyses so that all clonotypes could be captured. Imported from immuneACCESS, the table was reduced by TCRdb to in-frame sequences with V and J called. These copies leave out some clones; in studies compared against another copy, an unresolved V gene accounts for under half, and the cause of the remainder is not known. V and J calls and clone size are given by that table; D and trimming were obtained from the DNA. This sample gives about 36,000 clones in total; 85% to 95% of them show up just once. About 1.5% of the sample belongs to the ten largest clones.

Here the sequenced sample was peripheral blood mononuclear cells, taken before stem cell transplant. The receptor chain draws on TRBV5-1 and TRBJ2-1; 9 of the junction bases match TRBD1. This receptor was obtained from a man between 40 and 49 years old with chronic myeloid leukemia. Some clones in this sample may be carry-over from other donors' samples. CDR3 protein: CASSLGGQGYNEQFF. The DNA reads as follows: TGCGCCAGCAGCTTGGGGGGACAGGGATACAATGAGCAGTTCTTC.